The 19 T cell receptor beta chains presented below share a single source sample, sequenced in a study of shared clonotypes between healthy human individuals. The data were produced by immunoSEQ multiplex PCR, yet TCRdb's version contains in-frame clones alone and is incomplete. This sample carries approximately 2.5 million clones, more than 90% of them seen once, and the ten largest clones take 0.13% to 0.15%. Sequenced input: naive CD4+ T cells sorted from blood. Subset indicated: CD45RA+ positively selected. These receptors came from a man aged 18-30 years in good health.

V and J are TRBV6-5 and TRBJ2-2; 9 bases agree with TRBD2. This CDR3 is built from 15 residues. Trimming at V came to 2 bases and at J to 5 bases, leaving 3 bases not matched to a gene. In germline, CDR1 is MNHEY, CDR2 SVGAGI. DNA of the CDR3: TGTGCCAGCAGTTACGTGCGGGGGGGTACCGGGGAGCTGTTTTTT. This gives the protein CASSYVRGGTGELFF.

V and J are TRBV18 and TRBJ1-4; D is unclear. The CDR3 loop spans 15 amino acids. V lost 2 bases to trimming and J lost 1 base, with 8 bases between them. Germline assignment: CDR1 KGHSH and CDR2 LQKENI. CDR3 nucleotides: TGTGCCAGCTCACCAAATCGGTTAACTAATGAAAAACTGTTTTTT. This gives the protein CASSPNRLTNEKLFF.

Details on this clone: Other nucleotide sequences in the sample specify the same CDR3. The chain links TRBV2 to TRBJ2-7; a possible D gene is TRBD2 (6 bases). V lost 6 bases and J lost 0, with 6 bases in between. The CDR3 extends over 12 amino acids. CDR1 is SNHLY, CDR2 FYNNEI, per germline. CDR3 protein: CASSGSSYEQYF. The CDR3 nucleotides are TGTGCCAGCAGCGGGAGCTCCTACGAGCAGTACTTC. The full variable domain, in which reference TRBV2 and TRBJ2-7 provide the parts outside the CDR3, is EPEVTQTPSHQVTQMGQEVILRCVPISNHLYFYWYRQILGQKVEFLVSFYNNEISEKSEIFDDQFSVERPDGSNFTLKIRSTKLEDSAMYFCASSGSSYEQYFGPGTRLTVT.

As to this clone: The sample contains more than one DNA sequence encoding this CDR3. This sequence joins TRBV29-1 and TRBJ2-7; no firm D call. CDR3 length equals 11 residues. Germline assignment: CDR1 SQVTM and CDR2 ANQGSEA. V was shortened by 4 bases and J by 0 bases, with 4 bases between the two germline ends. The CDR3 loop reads CSVASSYEQYF. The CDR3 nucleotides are TGCAGCGTTGCCTCCTCCTACGAGCAGTACTTC.

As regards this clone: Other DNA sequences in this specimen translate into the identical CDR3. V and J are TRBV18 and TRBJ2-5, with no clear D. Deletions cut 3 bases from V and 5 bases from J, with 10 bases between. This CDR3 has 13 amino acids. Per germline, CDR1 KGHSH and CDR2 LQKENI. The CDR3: CASSPLLGETQYF. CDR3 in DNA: TGTGCCAGCTCACCGCTGTTGGGCGAGACCCAGTACTTC.

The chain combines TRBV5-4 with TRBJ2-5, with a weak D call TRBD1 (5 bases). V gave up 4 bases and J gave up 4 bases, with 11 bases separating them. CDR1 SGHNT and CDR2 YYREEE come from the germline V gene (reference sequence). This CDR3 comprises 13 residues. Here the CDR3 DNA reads TGTGCCAGCAGCCCCGGAAGGGGAGAGACCCAGTACTTC. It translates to CASSPGRGETQYF.

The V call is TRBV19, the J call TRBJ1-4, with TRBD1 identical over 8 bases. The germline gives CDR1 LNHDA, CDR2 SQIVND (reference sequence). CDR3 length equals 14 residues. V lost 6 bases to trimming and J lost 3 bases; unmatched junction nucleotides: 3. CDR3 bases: TGTGCCAGTAGAATGACAGGGGCTAATGAAAAACTGTTTTTT. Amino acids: CASRMTGANEKLFF.

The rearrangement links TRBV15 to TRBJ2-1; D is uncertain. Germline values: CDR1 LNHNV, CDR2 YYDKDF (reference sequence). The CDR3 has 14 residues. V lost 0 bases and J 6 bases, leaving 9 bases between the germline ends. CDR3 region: CATSRDLLGNEQFF. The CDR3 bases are TGTGCCACCAGCAGAGATCTCTTAGGCAATGAGCAGTTCTTC.

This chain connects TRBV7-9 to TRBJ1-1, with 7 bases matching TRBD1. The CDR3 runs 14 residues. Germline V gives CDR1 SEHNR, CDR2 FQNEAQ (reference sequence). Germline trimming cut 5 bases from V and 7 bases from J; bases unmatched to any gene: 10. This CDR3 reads CASSTEQGTVEAFF. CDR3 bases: TGTGCCAGCAGCACCGAACAGGGGACCGTTGAAGCTTTCTTT.

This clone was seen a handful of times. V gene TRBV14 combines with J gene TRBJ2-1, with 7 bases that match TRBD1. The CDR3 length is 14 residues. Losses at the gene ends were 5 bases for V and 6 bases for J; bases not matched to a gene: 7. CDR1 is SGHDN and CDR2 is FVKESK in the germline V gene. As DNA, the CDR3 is TGTGCCAGCAGCTACAGGGGTTCGGGCAATGAGCAGTTCTTC. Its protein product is CASSYRGSGNEQFF. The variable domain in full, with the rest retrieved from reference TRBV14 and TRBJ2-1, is EAGVTQFPSHSVIEKGQTVTLRCDPISGHDNLYWYRRVMGKEIKFLLHFVKESKQDESGMPNNRFLAERTGGTYSTLKVQPAELEDSGVYFCASSYRGSGNEQFFGPGTRLTVL.

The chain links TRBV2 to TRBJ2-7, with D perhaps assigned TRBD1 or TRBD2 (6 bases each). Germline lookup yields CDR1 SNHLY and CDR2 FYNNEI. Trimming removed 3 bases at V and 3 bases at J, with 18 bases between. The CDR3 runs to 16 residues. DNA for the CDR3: TGTGCCAGCAGTGATCGAGGGGGGCCAGGCGGCTACGAGCAGTACTTC. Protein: CASSDRGGPGGYEQYF. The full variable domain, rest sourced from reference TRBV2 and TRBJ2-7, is EPEVTQTPSHQVTQMGQEVILRCVPISNHLYFYWYRQILGQKVEFLVSFYNNEISEKSEIFDDQFSVERPDGSNFTLKIRSTKLEDSAMYFCASSDRGGPGGYEQYFGPGTRLTVT.

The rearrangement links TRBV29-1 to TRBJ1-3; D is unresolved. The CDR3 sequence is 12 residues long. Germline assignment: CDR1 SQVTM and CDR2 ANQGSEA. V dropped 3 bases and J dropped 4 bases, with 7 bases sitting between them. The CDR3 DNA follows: TGCAGCGTTGAGGCTGAAGGAAACACCATATATTTT. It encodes CSVEAEGNTIYF.

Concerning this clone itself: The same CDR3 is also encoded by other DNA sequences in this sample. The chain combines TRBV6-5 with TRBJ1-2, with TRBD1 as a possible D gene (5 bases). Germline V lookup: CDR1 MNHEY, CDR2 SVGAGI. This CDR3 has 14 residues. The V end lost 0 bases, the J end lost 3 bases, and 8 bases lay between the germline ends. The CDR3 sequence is CASSYSARDYGYTF. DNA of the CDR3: TGTGCCAGCAGTTACTCAGCCAGGGACTATGGCTACACCTTC.

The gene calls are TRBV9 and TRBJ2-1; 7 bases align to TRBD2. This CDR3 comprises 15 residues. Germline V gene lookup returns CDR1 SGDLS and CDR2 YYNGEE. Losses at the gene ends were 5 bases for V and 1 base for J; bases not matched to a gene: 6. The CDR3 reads CASSSSGGSYNEQFF. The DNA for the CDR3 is TGTGCCAGCAGTAGCTCGGGGGGATCCTACAATGAGCAGTTCTTC.

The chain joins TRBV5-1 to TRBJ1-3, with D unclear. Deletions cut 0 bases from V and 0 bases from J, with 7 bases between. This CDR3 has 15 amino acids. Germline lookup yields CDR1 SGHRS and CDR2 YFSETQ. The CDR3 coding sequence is TGCGCCAGCAGCTTGGCGGCCATCTCTGGAAACACCATATATTTT. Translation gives CASSLAAISGNTIYF. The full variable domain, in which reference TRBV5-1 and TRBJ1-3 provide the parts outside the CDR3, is KAGVTQTPRYLIKTRGQQVTLSCSPISGHRSVSWYQQTPGQGLQFLFEYFSETQRNKGNFPGRFSGRQFSNSRSEMNVSTLELGDSALYLCASSLAAISGNTIYFGEGSWLTVV.

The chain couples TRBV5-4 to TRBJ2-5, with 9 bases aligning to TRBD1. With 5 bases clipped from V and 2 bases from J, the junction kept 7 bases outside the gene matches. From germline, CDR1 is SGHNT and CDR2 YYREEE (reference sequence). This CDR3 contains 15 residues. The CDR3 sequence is CASSPTGTGQETQYF. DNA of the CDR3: TGTGCCAGCAGTCCGACCGGGACAGGGCAAGAGACCCAGTACTTC.

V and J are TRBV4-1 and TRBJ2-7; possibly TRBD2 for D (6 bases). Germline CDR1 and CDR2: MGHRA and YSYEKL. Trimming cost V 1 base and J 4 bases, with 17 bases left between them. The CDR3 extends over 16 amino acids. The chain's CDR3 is CASSQGRGLNVYEQYF. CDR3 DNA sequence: TGCGCCAGCAGCCAAGGGCGGGGACTTAATGTTTACGAGCAGTACTTC.

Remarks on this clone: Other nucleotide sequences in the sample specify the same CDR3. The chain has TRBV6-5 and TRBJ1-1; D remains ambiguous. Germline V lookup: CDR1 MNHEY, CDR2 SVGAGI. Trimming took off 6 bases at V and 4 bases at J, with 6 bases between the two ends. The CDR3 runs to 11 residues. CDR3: CASRRSTEAFF. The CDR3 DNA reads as TGTGCCAGCAGACGGAGCACTGAAGCTTTCTTT.

The CDR3 here is CAISGGTNNSPLHF. The CDR3 nucleotides are TGTGCCATCAGTGGGGGAACAAATAATTCACCCCTCCACTTT. V is TRBV10-3 and J is TRBJ1-6; no reliable D call. Germline loops: CDR1 ENHRY, CDR2 SYGVKD. CDR3 length: 14 residues. V was cut by 4 bases and J by 5 bases, with 9 bases left in between.